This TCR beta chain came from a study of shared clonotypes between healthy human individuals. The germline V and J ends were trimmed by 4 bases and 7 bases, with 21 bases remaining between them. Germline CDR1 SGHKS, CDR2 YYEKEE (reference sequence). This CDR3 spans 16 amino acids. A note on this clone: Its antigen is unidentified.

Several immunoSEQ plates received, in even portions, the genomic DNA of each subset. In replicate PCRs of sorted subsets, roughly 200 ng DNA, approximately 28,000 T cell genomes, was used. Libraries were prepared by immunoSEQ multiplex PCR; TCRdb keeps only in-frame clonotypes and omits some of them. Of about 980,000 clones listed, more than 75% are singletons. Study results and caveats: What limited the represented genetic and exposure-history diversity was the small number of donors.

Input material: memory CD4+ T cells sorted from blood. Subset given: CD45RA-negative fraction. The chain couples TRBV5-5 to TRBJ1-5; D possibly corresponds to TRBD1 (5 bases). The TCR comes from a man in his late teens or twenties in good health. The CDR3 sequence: CASSPSPGPVGQPQHF. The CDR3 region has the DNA TGTGCCAGCAGCCCTTCTCCAGGGCCCGTGGGACAGCCCCAGCATTTT. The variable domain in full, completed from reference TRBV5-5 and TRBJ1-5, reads DAGVTQSPTHLIKTRGQQVTLRCSPISGHKSVSWYQQVLGQGPQFIFQYYEKEERGRGNFPDRFSARQFPNYSSELNVNALLLGDSALYLCASSPSPGPVGQPQHFGDGTRLSIL.